This T cell receptor (beta chain) was sequenced in a study of response to subunit inactivated influenza vaccine. TCRdb re-called the RT-PCR reads through MiXCR, storing one row per CDR3 protein. The sample gives 500,000 to 550,000 distinct CDR3 sequences, approximately 6.9% of which show up once; about 12% is in the top ten. Study observations and caveats: New T cells are recruited in small numbers by each seasonal influenza vaccination, according to the authors' suggestion.

The V end lost 3 bases, the J end lost 0 bases, and 12 bases lay between the germline ends. In germline, CDR1 is DFQATT, CDR2 SNEGSKA (reference sequence). This CDR3 region has 14 residues. Comments on this clonotype: The antigen is not known.

This rearrangement joins TRBV20-1 to TRBJ2-7, with D maybe TRBD1 (6 bases). The sample in question was PBMCs from blood, obtained 23 to 25 months after vaccination. This TCR was sampled from a man between 45 and 75 years old who received an inactivated influenza vaccine. Written as DNA, the CDR3 is TGCAGTGCTAGGACCCGGGACAACTCCTACGAGCAGTACTTC. Protein product: CSARTRDNSYEQYF.